The 20 T cell receptor beta chains reported below all come from one sample, sequenced in a study of T cells in Graves' hyperthyroidism and ophthalmopathy. Amplified TCR beta CDR3 regions came from RNA transcripts. The study used the HTBI primer set for a first-round RT-PCR of the TCR CDR3. In TCRdb, the multiplex PCR reads were re-called with MiXCR into one record per CDR3 protein. The sample gives roughly 500,000 distinct CDR3 sequences, around a fifth of which show up once; less than 65% is in the top ten. The specimen was blood. These receptors all stem from a woman aged 65 to 85 with Graves' ophthalmopathy.

This clonotype came up a few times. The CDR3 is CSAPGSRQPQHF. For the CDR3, the DNA is TGCAGTGCTCCAGGGAGTAGACAGCCCCAGCATTTT. V usage is TRBV20-1 and J usage is TRBJ1-5, with D maybe TRBD1 (5 bases). Per germline, CDR1 DFQATT and CDR2 SNEGSKA (reference sequence). This CDR3 region has 12 residues. V lost 5 bases, J lost 7 bases, and 12 bases lay in between.

There are many counts of this clonotype. The chain has TRBV2 and TRBJ1-1, with D possibly matching TRBD1 (6 bases). Trimming took off 1 base at V and 5 bases at J, with 11 bases between the two ends. The germline gives CDR1 SNHLY, CDR2 FYNNEI. The CDR3 extends over 14 amino acids. The CDR3 nucleotides are TGTGCCAGCAGTGAAGGGGGGGGCCGTACTGAAGCTTTCTTT. Translated: CASSEGGGRTEAFF. Full variable domain (rest looked up from reference TRBV2 and TRBJ1-1): EPEVTQTPSHQVTQMGQEVILRCVPISNHLYFYWYRQILGQKVEFLVSFYNNEISEKSEIFDDQFSVERPDGSNFTLKIRSTKLEDSAMYFCASSEGGGRTEAFFGQGTRLTVV.

This clonotype showed up many times. This chain links TRBV11-2 with TRBJ2-7; D is unresolved. CDR1 and CDR2 from the germline V gene are SGHAT and FQNNGV. CDR3 length equals 13 residues. V dropped 5 bases and J dropped 5 bases, with 13 bases sitting between them. The CDR3 DNA reads TGTGCCAGCAGCCCGAACCAGTGGGACGAGCAGTACTTC. Translating gives CASSPNQWDEQYF.

This clonotype was seen a few times. The chain uses TRBV19 and TRBJ1-5, with 8 positions matching TRBD1. This CDR3 region has 15 residues. V shed 5 bases and J 1 base; nucleotides not matched to a gene: 4. Germline V gene sequence: CDR1 LNHDA, CDR2 SQIVND (reference sequence). The CDR3 DNA follows: TGTGCCAGTAGTGTACAGGGGGGCAGCAATCAGCCCCAGCATTTT. It yields the protein CASSVQGGSNQPQHF.

The table lists this clonotype with many counts. V is TRBV28 and J is TRBJ2-1, with 10 bases aligning to TRBD2. The V segment lost 2 bases and the J segment 7 bases; nucleotides outside the gene matches: 17. The germline V gene has CDR1 MDHEN and CDR2 SYDVKM. This CDR3 has 19 residues. CDR3 bases: TGTGCCAGCAGTTTAAGGACCCTCTACCAGCGGGAGGGCCTTAATGAGCAGTTCTTC. Amino acid sequence: CASSLRTLYQREGLNEQFF.

This clonotype was counted at least ten times. The chain couples TRBV12-5 to TRBJ2-5; either TRBD1 or TRBD2 may fit D (6 bases each). V was pared by 5 bases and J by 5 bases, with 18 bases between. Germline CDR1 is LGHNT and CDR2 is FRNRAP. This CDR3 has 15 amino acids. CDR3 nucleotide sequence: TGTGCTAGTGGTCACCAGGGGATTGCGGGGGAGACCCAGTACTTC. It specifies CASGHQGIAGETQYF.

This clonotype was found a few times. The V gene is TRBV7-2, the J gene TRBJ1-5; D gene ambiguous. The CDR3 is 13 residues long. V lost 1 base to trimming and J lost 9 bases, with 10 bases between them. Germline V gene sequence: CDR1 SGHTA, CDR2 FQGNSA. The CDR3 nucleotides are TGTGCCAGCAGCTTAGATGGTTTCCGGCCCCAGCATTTT. Translated: CASSLDGFRPQHF.

In this sample, this clonotype turned up a few times. The chain couples TRBV27 to TRBJ2-1; 11 bases fit TRBD2. CDR3 length equals 15 residues. J gave up 9 bases and V 3 bases, and 7 bases lay outside the gene matches. Germline CDR1 reads MNHEY; CDR2 reads SMNVEV (reference sequence). Here the CDR3 reads CASSFWLAGGGEQFF. CDR3 DNA sequence: TGTGCCAGCAGTTTTTGGCTAGCGGGAGGTGGTGAGCAGTTCTTC.

This clonotype was recorded a few times. The chain links TRBV6-1 to TRBJ2-1; TRBD2 matches 10 bases. Germline CDR1 reads MNHNS; CDR2 reads SASEGT. With 6 bases clipped from V and 2 bases from J, the junction kept 16 bases outside the gene matches. This CDR3 spans 19 amino acids. Here the CDR3 DNA reads TGTGCCAGCAGCTCCTCACCCCTAACAGCGGGAGGGCCCTACAATGAGCAGTTCTTC. As protein: CASSSSPLTAGGPYNEQFF.

This clonotype has at least ten counts. The V gene is TRBV25-1, the J gene TRBJ2-2; the D is unclear. The CDR3 sequence is 16 residues long. V lost 1 base and J lost 0, with 9 bases in between. Germline CDR1 MGHDK, CDR2 SYGVNS. The CDR3 bases are TGTGCCAGCAGTGAATTTCATCAAGCGAACACCGGGGAGCTGTTTTTT. Its translation: CASSEFHQANTGELFF. Full variable domain (outside the CDR3, taken from reference TRBV25-1 and TRBJ2-2): EADIYQTPRYLVIGTGKKITLECSQTMGHDKMYWYQQDPGMELHLIHYSYGVNSTEKGDLSSESTVSRIRTEHFPLTLESARPSHTSQYLCASSEFHQANTGELFFGEGSRLTVL.

For this clonotype: This may come from a read error, since a much larger clone is one base off. V is TRBV27 and J is TRBJ2-7; TRBD2 matches 11 bases. Gene TRBJ2-1 matches the end of the DNA better, so the J call may be wrong. The CDR3 has 16 residues. Germline values: CDR1 MNHEY, CDR2 SMNVEV (reference sequence). This chain's CDR3 is CASSLSLAGGTYEQFF. CDR3 nucleotides: TGTGCCAGCAGTTTATCCCTAGCGGGAGGCACCTACGAGCAGTTCTTC.

This clonotype was seen only a few times. J is TRBJ1-6 and V is TRBV2, with 7 bases aligning to TRBD1. The CDR3 totals 14 residues. The V segment lost 3 bases and the J segment 7 bases; nucleotides outside the gene matches: 3. Germline CDR1 SNHLY, CDR2 FYNNEI. CDR3 protein: CASSDQGGNSPLHF. DNA for the CDR3: TGTGCCAGCAGTGACCAGGGGGGGAATTCACCCCTCCACTTT.

This clonotype has at least ten counts. This chain links TRBV7-2 with TRBJ1-2; tentatively, D is TRBD1 (5 bases). Germline V gene data show CDR1 as SGHTA and CDR2 as FQGNSA. The CDR3 has 12 amino acids. V was pared by 5 bases and J by 5 bases, with 9 bases between. As DNA, the CDR3 is TGTGCCAGCAGCCCGGACAATTATGGCTACACCTTC. Its translation is CASSPDNYGYTF.

As concerns this clonotype: Compared with germline, one end of the junction differs, possibly owing to a read error. This chain connects TRBV7-7 to TRBJ2-3; weak D call: TRBD1 (6 bases). In germline, CDR1 is SSHAT, CDR2 FNYEAQ (reference sequence). The CDR3 consists of 13 residues. This chain's CDR3 is CASSLSTGDTQYF. DNA of the CDR3: TGTGCTAGCAGCTTATCGACAGGCGATACGCAGTATTTT.

This clonotype has a single count. The chain has TRBV4-1 and TRBJ1-2; tentative D call: TRBD1 (6 bases). The ends were cut back, 1 base at V and 3 bases at J, with 12 bases in the middle. The CDR3 extends over 15 amino acids. Germline CDR1 is MGHRA and CDR2 is YSYEKL. The CDR3 region has the DNA TGCGCCAGCAGCCAAGTTTTCGCAGGGGACTATGGCTACACCTTC. It specifies CASSQVFAGDYGYTF.

This chain links TRBV7-8 with TRBJ1-3; D not certain. There are 16 residues in the CDR3. The V end lost 2 bases, the J end lost 0 bases, and 11 bases lay between the germline ends. CDR1 is SGHVS and CDR2 is FQNEAQ in the germline V gene. The CDR3 sequence is CASSLRPGSSGNTIYF. The DNA for the CDR3 is TGTGCCAGCAGCTTACGTCCCGGGTCCTCTGGAAACACCATATATTTT.

This clonotype was counted only a few times. V gene TRBV20-1 combines with J gene TRBJ2-7, with D uncertain. The CDR3 loop spans 11 amino acids. The V gene's germline CDR1 is DFQATT and CDR2 SNEGSKA (reference sequence). V was trimmed by 1 base and J by 4 bases, leaving 5 bases between them. CDR3 DNA sequence: TGCAGTGCTAGAGTGCTTTACGAGCAGTACTTC. Protein sequence: CSARVLYEQYF.

V is TRBV4-3 and J is TRBJ1-2; TRBD1 matches at 9 bases. V dropped 1 base and J dropped 5; count of bases not matched to a gene: 11. This CDR3 is 17 amino acids long. Germline CDR1 and CDR2: LGHNA and YSLEER. The CDR3 nucleotides read TGCGCCAGCAGCCAAGGATCGTTCTGGACAGGGGAATATGGCTACACCTTC. Protein: CASSQGSFWTGEYGYTF.

V is TRBV3-1 and J is TRBJ2-7; D may be TRBD2 (5 bases). CDR1 LGHDT and CDR2 YNNKEL come from the germline V gene (reference sequence). V was shortened by 1 base and J by 7 bases, with 20 bases between the two germline ends. This CDR3 region has 16 residues. In nucleotides, the CDR3 is TGTGCCAGCAGCCAAGTTTTGGACTCTAGCCCGGGTGAGCAGTACTTC. Translating it yields CASSQVLDSSPGEQYF.

The J gene is TRBJ2-7, the V gene TRBV7-6; D gene unclear. V lost 1 base and J 8 bases, leaving 9 bases between the germline ends. Germline V gives CDR1 SGHVS, CDR2 FNYEAQ. This CDR3 spans 12 amino acids. This CDR3 is CASSLVLEKQYF. DNA of the CDR3: TGTGCCAGCAGCTTAGTGCTGGAGAAGCAGTACTTC.